What follows is one T cell receptor beta chain and its context. The antigen remains unidentified. Sequencing was performed with immunoSEQ multiplex PCR; in TCRdb, only in-frame clones are kept and a portion is missing. This sample has approximately 130,000 clones, with about 94% found just once. CDR3 length: 16 residues. The germline V gene encodes CDR1 ENHRY and CDR2 SYGVKD. J was trimmed by 6 bases and V by 2 bases; bases with no gene match: 11. The sample originates from a study of T cell responses to AZD1222 COVID-19 vaccine. Study overall: Second doses at about 4 or about 12 weeks were pooled. The study, taken as a whole, reports: Two doses of AZD1222 preceded a rise in Spike-specific TCR breadth and depth. None of the repertoires were sampled until the peak T cell response had passed.

The chain couples TRBV10-3 to TRBJ1-2; TRBD1 matches 8 bases. The sequencing used peripheral blood, collected on day 0 of AZD1222 vaccination. The origin of this receptor is an adult in good health. CDR3 amino acids: CAISEGGDRGYDGYTF. DNA for the CDR3: TGTGCCATCAGTGAGGGGGGAGACAGGGGATATGATGGCTACACCTTC.